The 17 T cell receptor beta chains below come from one sample, sequenced in a study of graft-versus-host responses after intestinal transplantation. TCRdb's table, derived via immunoSEQ multiplex PCR, lists solely in-frame clones and lacks some. Here the sample spans around 18,000 clones, 90% being singletons. The specimen was PBMCs, collected more than 350 days after transplant. All receptors derive from a human patient who received an intestinal transplant, so some T cells may come from the graft donor.

The chain carries TRBV9 and TRBJ2-3; D unresolved. V was shortened by 7 bases and J by 0 bases, with 9 bases between the two germline ends. Germline V gene lookup returns CDR1 SGDLS and CDR2 YYNGEE. The CDR3 sequence is 13 residues long. The CDR3 DNA sequence: TGTGCCAGCGCTGAGGTTAGCACAGATACGCAGTATTTT. As protein: CASAEVSTDTQYF.

The gene calls are TRBV6-5 and TRBJ1-1; D possibly corresponds to TRBD1 (6 bases). V shed 6 bases and J shed 0 bases, with 14 bases lying between them. Germline-derived CDR1 and CDR2 are MNHEY and SVGAGI. The CDR3 extends over 15 amino acids. CDR3 amino acids: CASSPDRTMNTEAFF. The DNA of the CDR3 is TGTGCCAGCAGCCCCGACAGGACGATGAACACTGAAGCTTTCTTT.

V usage is TRBV19 and J usage is TRBJ1-6; 7 bases line up with TRBD1. From germline, CDR1 is LNHDA and CDR2 SQIVND (reference sequence). This CDR3 is built from 20 residues. J lost 0 bases, V lost 2 bases, and 13 bases had no gene match. This chain's CDR3 is CASSIYPGQPASSYNSPLHF. In DNA, the CDR3 is TGTGCCAGTAGTATATACCCGGGACAGCCCGCGAGCTCCTATAATTCACCCCTCCACTTT.

V is TRBV15 and J is TRBJ2-1, with D possibly being TRBD1 (6 bases). The CDR3 runs 16 residues. Looked up from germline, CDR1 is LNHNV and CDR2 is YYDKDF (reference sequence). V lost 1 base, J lost 7 bases, and 17 bases lay in between. CDR3 in amino acids: CATSRVQGYDSNEQFF. CDR3 nucleotides: TGTGCCACCAGCAGAGTACAGGGATACGACTCTAATGAGCAGTTCTTC.

This clone occurred once. This chain connects TRBV7-9 to TRBJ2-3, with TRBD1 identical over 7 bases. In germline, CDR1 is SEHNR, CDR2 FQNEAQ (reference sequence). J gave up 5 bases and V 1 base, and 12 bases lay outside the gene matches. This CDR3 has 17 amino acids. The CDR3 reads CASSLGRWTGREDTQYF. The CDR3 nucleotides are TGTGCCAGCAGCTTAGGTAGGTGGACAGGACGCGAAGATACGCAGTATTTT. The full variable domain, in which reference TRBV7-9 and TRBJ2-3 provide the parts outside the CDR3, is DTGVSQNPRHKITKRGQNVTFRCDPISEHNRLYWYRQTLGQGPEFLTYFQNEAQLEKSRLLSDRFSAERPKGSFSTLEIQRTEQGDSAMYLCASSLGRWTGREDTQYFGPGTRLTVL.

The V and J genes are TRBV6-5 and TRBJ2-7; D remains unclear. This CDR3 region has 14 residues. Germline V gene sequence: CDR1 MNHEY, CDR2 SVGAGI. Trimming cost V 0 bases and J 4 bases, with 10 bases left between them. CDR3 residues: CASSYSIGDYEQYF. The CDR3 region has the DNA TGTGCCAGCAGTTACTCGATCGGAGATTACGAGCAGTACTTC.

V is TRBV9 and J is TRBJ2-5; a weak D match, TRBD2 (6 bases). Matching the DNA end better, TRBJ2-7 makes the J call doubtful. The CDR3 runs 15 residues. The germline CDR1 and CDR2 sequences are SGDLS and YYNGEE. Here the CDR3 DNA reads TGTGCCAGCAGCGTAGGCGGGACGGAGGGCCACGAGCAGTACTTC. Protein: CASSVGGTEGHEQYF.

The CDR3 reads CASSDAGGGNTIYF. The CDR3 nucleotides are TGTGCCAGCAGTGATGCGGGGGGTGGAAACACCATATATTTT. The chain combines TRBV6-1 with TRBJ1-3; a weak D match, TRBD1 (5 bases). The V end was cut by 3 bases, the J end by 3 bases, with 9 bases between. Per germline, CDR1 MNHNS and CDR2 SASEGT. This CDR3 spans 14 amino acids.

V usage is TRBV9 and J usage is TRBJ2-5, with 15 bases fitting TRBD2. With 2 bases clipped from V and 3 bases from J, the junction kept 5 bases outside the gene matches. This CDR3 spans 17 amino acids. Germline V lookup: CDR1 SGDLS, CDR2 YYNGEE. The DNA for the CDR3 is TGTGCCAGCAGCGTTGGACGGACTAGCGGGAGGGAAGAGACCCAGTACTTC. It encodes CASSVGRTSGREETQYF.

The chain employs TRBV6-4 and TRBJ1-1; 8 bases map to TRBD1. CDR1 MRHNA and CDR2 SNTAGT come from the germline V gene. The trim removed 5 bases at V and 4 bases at J, leaving 6 bases unmatched. This CDR3 comprises 14 residues. The CDR3 loop is CASSITGGSTEAFF. The CDR3 DNA follows: TGTGCCAGCAGTATAACAGGGGGGAGCACTGAAGCTTTCTTT.

The rearrangement links TRBV9 to TRBJ2-1; 13 bases fit TRBD2. The CDR3 length is 15 residues. Unmatched junction bases numbered 6, after V lost 6 bases and J lost 6 bases. The germline V gene has CDR1 SGDLS and CDR2 YYNGEE. The CDR3 bases are TGTGCCAGCAATCGACTAGCGGGAGGTGGCAATGAGCAGTTCTTC. It encodes CASNRLAGGGNEQFF.

Written as DNA, the CDR3 is TGTGCCAGCAGCCAAGGAACAGGGACCTACAATGAGCAGTTCTTC. It yields the protein CASSQGTGTYNEQFF. The chain has TRBV14 and TRBJ2-1; possible D gene TRBD1, 6 bases. The CDR3 extends over 15 amino acids. V lost 1 base to trimming and J lost 2 bases, with 9 bases between them. Germline values: CDR1 SGHDN, CDR2 FVKESK.

The chain recombines TRBV6-5 with TRBJ2-4; 8 bases align to TRBD2. V was pared by 5 bases and J by 8 bases, with 8 bases of the junction left unmatched. The CDR3 consists of 14 residues. Germline V gene lookup returns CDR1 MNHEY and CDR2 SVGAGI. The CDR3 DNA follows: TGTGCCAGCAGTCCGGGACTAGGAGATGACATTCAGTACTTC. Translating gives CASSPGLGDDIQYF.

The chain combines TRBV21-1 with TRBJ1-6; TRBD1 is taken as the D call from the table, unchecked against the DNA. TRBV21-1 is a documented pseudogene. There are 14 residues in the CDR3. CDR3 nucleotide sequence: TGTGCCAGCAGCAAAGCCACAGTAAAGTCACCCCTCCACTTT. This codes for CASSKATVKSPLHF.

This clone was seen a handful of times. The genes are TRBV28 and TRBJ1-3, with TRBD1 as a possible D gene (6 bases). The germline V and J ends were trimmed by 6 bases and 2 bases, with 8 bases remaining between them. CDR3 length: 13 residues. From germline, CDR1 is MDHEN and CDR2 SYDVKM. This chain's CDR3 is CASRGAAGNTIYF. CDR3 sequence (DNA): TGTGCCAGCAGGGGGGCTGCTGGAAACACCATATATTTT.

J is TRBJ2-1 and V is TRBV2, with 10 bases identical to TRBD2. Germline CDR1 SNHLY, CDR2 FYNNEI. V shed 7 bases and J 9 bases; nucleotides not matched to a gene: 12. The CDR3 sequence is 15 residues long. As DNA, the CDR3 is TGTGCCAGCATCGGTCCCGGGACTAGCGTCGGTGAGCAGTTCTTC. This sequence encodes CASIGPGTSVGEQFF.

The V call is TRBV7-9, the J call TRBJ1-2; D is unclear. In germline, CDR1 is SEHNR, CDR2 FQNEAQ (reference sequence). The CDR3 spans 14 residues. The ends were cut back, 10 bases at V and 5 bases at J, with 20 bases in the middle. DNA of the CDR3: TGTGCCACCCGCTTGGAGACACTCCTTTATGGCTACACCTTC. It encodes CATRLETLLYGYTF.